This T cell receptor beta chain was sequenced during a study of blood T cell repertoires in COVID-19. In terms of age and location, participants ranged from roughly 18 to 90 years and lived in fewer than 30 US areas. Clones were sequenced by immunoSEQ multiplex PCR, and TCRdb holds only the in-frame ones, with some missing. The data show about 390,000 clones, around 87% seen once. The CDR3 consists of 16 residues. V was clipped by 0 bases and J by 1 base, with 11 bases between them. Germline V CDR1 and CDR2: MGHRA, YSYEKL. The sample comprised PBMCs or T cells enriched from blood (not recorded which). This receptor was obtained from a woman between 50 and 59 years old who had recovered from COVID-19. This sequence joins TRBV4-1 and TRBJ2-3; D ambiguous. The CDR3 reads CASSQERSRGTDTQYF. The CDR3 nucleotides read TGCGCCAGCAGCCAAGAACGTAGCCGGGGCACAGATACGCAGTATTTT.